This entry describes one T cell receptor beta chain. The antigen this receptor binds is unknown. Base quality data are lacking; no much larger clone is found one base away. The data belong to a study of CD4 T cells in lung cancer (dated 2019 in TCRdb). Regarding the complete study: To find responses to candidate mutation-encoded neoepitopes, the study screened blood T cells from NSCLC patients and isolated neoantigen-specific CD4+ T-cell clones and TCRs. The resected patients had lung adenocarcinoma or squamous cell carcinoma, were aged 60 to 69 at blood donation, and mostly were former smokers. Before blood donation, treatments including platinum chemotherapy had been received by the patients, and nivolumab or pembrolizumab had been received by some of the patients. TCRB deep sequencing tracked the frequency of neoantigen-specific clonotypes in tumor resections, non-adjacent lung and cultured T-cell products. The research as a whole found: Because the IFNgamma-sorted cells included nonspecific IFNgamma producers of unknown purity, the expanded lines ranged from monoclonal to oligoclonal. Some responses derived from blood might reflect in vitro priming of naive T cells or cross-reactivity instead of memory responses to the cancer.

PBMCs were stimulated for 10 to 15 days with mutant 27-mer peptides plus IL21, IL7, IL15 and IL2 and were then restimulated with peptide-pulsed autologous B cells. After restimulation with peptide-pulsed B cells, live IFNgamma-secreting T cells were sorted by cytokine capture on a FACS Aria2. Sorted cells were expanded at limiting dilution, about 3 or 10 cells per well, with irradiated allogeneic PBMCs, phytohemagglutinin and IL2 for about 14 to 20 days. Either peripheral blood samples or leukapheresis products were collected from the patients. The antigen specificity of expanded lines was screened by IFNgamma ELISA against autologous B cells pulsed with mutant peptides. Library method: the immunoSEQ multiplex PCR assay. DNA was isolated using Qiagen DNeasy or QIAamp micro DNA kits, and TCRB was sequenced using the Adaptive Biotechnology human TCRB sequencing kit. TCRB libraries were sequenced on an Illumina MiSeq. In the original analysis: TCRB sequence data were analyzed using the kit provider's software, and tumor enrichment of clonotype templates was assessed with Fisher's exact test. Here the immuneACCESS table is served through TCRdb, limited to in-frame sequences with V and J called. Missing clones are a known gap in these copies; in checked studies unresolved V genes cover under half, and the rest lacks a known reason. V, J and clone size are those of that table, while D and trimming were read from the DNA. Within this sample are approximately 1,800 clones, with around 64% of them counted one time only. The leading ten clones occupy 5% to 6% of the sample.

The sample was a CD4+ T cell line or clone grown in culture. This TCR came from a woman aged 60-75 years with non-small cell lung cancer. Some clones in this sample may be carry-over from other donors' samples.

At the DNA level, the sequence is TGTGCCAGTCAGCGGGAGGTCTCCTACAATGAGCAGTTCTTC. This encodes CASQREVSYNEQFF. The chain uses TRBV5-4 and TRBJ2-1, and 9 junctional nucleotides match TRBD2. Reading the germline V gene (reference sequence) gives CDR1 SGHNT and CDR2 YYREEE. The CDR3 starts with the cysteine, ends with the phenylalanine, and has 14 residues. The CDR3 DNA has 42 bases and is translated from base 1. V ends up 8 bases short and J 0 bases short, with an unmatched junction base count of 3.